A single sample is the source of the 15 T cell receptor beta chains below, sequenced in a study of blood T cell repertoires in COVID-19 (dated by TCRdb to about 2020). Receptor amplification or capture employed the immunoSEQ multiplex PCR assay. The clones in this table, taken by TCRdb from immuneACCESS, are in-frame only. Not every clone is retained; where verified, under half of the shortfall comes from an unresolved V gene, and the cause of the rest is unknown. The sample records about 190,000 clones, around nine tenths of which are singletons. The ten largest clones take up 5.5% to 7.5% of the sample. The source material was peripheral blood. The source of these receptors is a man in his forties with acute or convalescent COVID-19.

This chain connects TRBV7-2 to TRBJ2-2; 9 bases agree with TRBD2. The V gene's germline CDR1 is SGHTA and CDR2 FQGNSA. CDR3 length: 16 amino acids. The V segment lost 5 bases and the J segment 1 base; nucleotides outside the gene matches: 5. CDR3 DNA sequence: TGTGCCAGCAGCCTCTTTAGCGGGGGGAACACCGGGGAGCTGTTTTTT. It yields the protein CASSLFSGGNTGELFF.

This clone has only one observation. This chain links TRBV5-1 with TRBJ2-1; 14 nucleotides match TRBD2. The CDR3 runs to 16 residues. Germline V gene data show CDR1 as SGHRS and CDR2 as YFSETQ. V was clipped by 4 bases and J by 10 bases; unmatched bases: 10. CDR3 sequence: CASSPGLAGVLGEQFF. CDR3 in DNA: TGCGCCAGCAGCCCGGGACTAGCGGGGGTCCTTGGGGAGCAGTTCTTC.

The chain employs TRBV28 and TRBJ1-6, with 10 nucleotides matching TRBD1. The CDR3 is 15 amino acids. With 5 bases clipped from V and 8 bases from J, the junction kept 6 bases outside the gene matches. The germline gives CDR1 MDHEN, CDR2 SYDVKM. DNA for the CDR3: TGTGCCAGCAGTCCGCCCGGACAGGGGGATTCACCCCTCCACTTT. Protein: CASSPPGQGDSPLHF.

This chain connects TRBV24-1 to TRBJ1-5; perhaps TRBD1 as D (6 bases). The ends were cut back, 0 bases at V and 3 bases at J, with 17 bases in the middle. The germline V gene encodes CDR1 KGHDR and CDR2 SFDVKD. The CDR3 has 18 amino acids. CDR3 region: CATSDLQPGHLHNQPQHF. The CDR3 nucleotides read TGTGCCACCAGTGATTTGCAACCGGGACACCTCCACAATCAGCCCCAGCATTTT.

The chain combines TRBV6-2 or TRBV6-3 with TRBJ2-5, with D unclear. The CDR3 is 14 residues long. Germline CDR1 and CDR2: MNHEY and SVGEGT. V lost 3 bases to trimming and J lost 2 bases, with 10 bases between them. CDR3 in DNA: TGTGCCAGCAGTTATGCGTTCGAGCAAGAGACCCAGTACTTC. Translated, it gives CASSYAFEQETQYF.

CDR3 residues: CASSQPNLDGYTF. The CDR3 DNA sequence: TGTGCCAGCAGCCAACCAAACCTAGATGGCTACACCTTC. V is TRBV5-4 and J is TRBJ1-2; D not certain. Germline lookup yields CDR1 SGHNT and CDR2 YYREEE (reference sequence). The germline V and J ends were trimmed by 4 bases and 6 bases, with 13 bases remaining between them. This CDR3 region has 13 residues.

V is TRBV27 and J is TRBJ1-1; D remains unclear. Trimming removed 6 bases from V and 6 bases from J, with 14 bases in between. The CDR3 length is 13 residues. The germline CDR1 and CDR2 sequences are MNHEY and SMNVEV (reference sequence). The DNA for the CDR3 is TGTGCCAGCAGACTTAGACAATTCGCTGAAGCTTTCTTT. As protein: CASRLRQFAEAFF.

This clone showed up just once. V and J are TRBV11-2 and TRBJ2-1; 11 bases map to TRBD2. CDR1 and CDR2 from the germline V gene are SGHAT and FQNNGV. V lost 5 bases to trimming and J lost 4 bases; unmatched junction nucleotides: 4. The CDR3 has 15 amino acids. CDR3: CASSDGTSGYNEQFF. CDR3 coding DNA: TGTGCCAGCAGCGACGGGACTAGCGGTTACAATGAGCAGTTCTTC.

The chain couples TRBV5-1 to TRBJ2-7, with unresolved D. The V end lost 0 bases, the J end lost 7 bases, and 14 bases lay between the germline ends. The CDR3 extends over 14 amino acids. Germline lookup yields CDR1 SGHRS and CDR2 YFSETQ. CDR3 sequence: CASSLAGPPREQYF. The CDR3, as DNA: TGCGCCAGCAGCTTGGCCGGCCCACCGCGGGAGCAGTACTTC.

The chain employs TRBV9 and TRBJ2-7; 7 bases are shared with TRBD1. Trimming removed 0 bases from V and 0 bases from J; junction bases left unmatched: 3. The germline V gene encodes CDR1 SGDLS and CDR2 YYNGEE. The CDR3 sequence is 15 residues long. CDR3 amino acids: CASSVGTGLSYEQYF. The CDR3 coding sequence is TGTGCCAGCAGCGTAGGGACAGGCCTCTCCTACGAGCAGTACTTC.

This chain connects TRBV6-5 to TRBJ1-5, with 7 bases lining up with TRBD1. Germline-derived CDR1 and CDR2 are MNHEY and SVGAGI. The CDR3 runs to 13 residues. Trimming cost V 6 bases and J 7 bases; bases outside gene matches: 6. The CDR3 is CASSYDRAQPQHF. For the CDR3, the DNA is TGTGCCAGCAGCTACGACAGGGCGCAGCCCCAGCATTTT.

The chain is built from TRBV30 and TRBJ2-7; 8 nucleotides match TRBD1. The CDR3 loop spans 13 amino acids. Germline values: CDR1 GTSNPN, CDR2 SVGIG (reference sequence). The V gene end was trimmed by 5 bases and the J gene end by 2 bases; junction bases not matched to a gene: 5. Here the CDR3 DNA reads TGTGCCTGGGACGGACAGGGAGCCTACGAGCAGTACTTC. Protein sequence: CAWDGQGAYEQYF.

The chain links TRBV5-8 to TRBJ2-1; 8 nucleotides align to TRBD1. V lost 4 bases and J lost 7; bases outside the gene matches: 13. CDR1 is SGHTS, CDR2 YDEGEE, per germline. The CDR3 loop spans 16 amino acids. CDR3 protein: CASSLGLDRVSNEQFF. In nucleotides, the CDR3 is TGTGCCAGCAGCCTTGGATTGGACAGGGTCTCGAATGAGCAGTTCTTC.

This rearrangement joins TRBV24-1 to TRBJ2-2; possibly TRBD1 for D (7 bases). Per the germline V gene, CDR1 is KGHDR and CDR2 is SFDVKD. This CDR3 comprises 19 residues. V was trimmed by 0 bases and J by 4 bases, leaving 20 bases between them. CDR3 protein: CATSDLKAGGLRVTGELFF. The CDR3 DNA is TGTGCCACCAGTGATTTGAAGGCAGGGGGACTTCGTGTCACCGGGGAGCTGTTTTTT.

V gene TRBV10-1 combines with J gene TRBJ2-2, with D maybe TRBD1 (5 bases). Germline V gene lookup returns CDR1 WNHNN and CDR2 SYGVQD (reference sequence). With 5 bases removed from V and 4 bases from J, the gap between germline ends came to 8 bases. The CDR3 sequence is 13 residues long. CDR3 nucleotide sequence: TGCGCCAGCAGTCCTGACAGCACCGGGGAGCTGTTTTTT. It yields the protein CASSPDSTGELFF.